The next 19 T cell receptor beta chains were all read from a single sample in a study of patients and donors after allogeneic stem cell transplantation. TCRdb re-analysed the RT-PCR reads in MiXCR, keeping a single row per CDR3 protein. Of about a million distinct CDR3 sequences listed, 18% are singletons. The sample was blood, either unsorted or a sorted T cell fraction (not recorded which). These receptor sequences come from a human donor who was either an allogeneic HSCT recipient or a stem cell or donor lymphocyte infusion donor (not recorded which). It is not recorded whose cells these are; they may come from a transplant donor.

This clonotype was counted between two and nine times. The chain uses TRBV3-1 and TRBJ2-1; TRBD2 aligns across 8 bases. V was pared by 2 bases and J by 0 bases, with 3 bases of the junction left unmatched. CDR1 LGHDT and CDR2 YNNKEL come from the germline V gene (reference sequence). CDR3 size: 16 residues. This CDR3 is CASSQRGGNSYNEQFF. CDR3 DNA: TGTGCCAGCAGCCAACGGGGGGGCAACTCCTACAATGAGCAGTTCTTC.

This clonotype showed up just a few times. V is TRBV29-1 and J is TRBJ2-3, with TRBD1 as a possible D gene (6 bases). V dropped 5 bases and J dropped 2 bases, with 17 bases sitting between them. The germline CDR1 and CDR2 sequences are SQVTM and ANQGSEA. CDR3 length: 15 residues. The CDR3 here is CSVRPGEQFTDTQYF. In DNA form, the CDR3 reads TGCAGCGTTAGGCCAGGGGAGCAGTTCACAGATACGCAGTATTTT.

This clonotype was counted a few times. This rearrangement joins TRBV6-1 to TRBJ2-7, with a tentative D call TRBD2 (7 bases). Trimming removed 6 bases at V and 3 bases at J, with 18 bases between. CDR1 is MNHNS, CDR2 SASEGT, per germline. The CDR3 has 15 amino acids. The CDR3 sequence is CASSRGGRTLYEQYF. The DNA for the CDR3 is TGTGCCAGCAGCCGCGGGGGCAGGACCCTCTACGAGCAGTACTTC.

This clonotype appeared many times. The chain employs TRBV12-3 or TRBV12-4 and TRBJ2-1, with D uncertain. The CDR3 contains 12 residues. V was shortened by 5 bases and J by 7 bases, with 9 bases between the two germline ends. The CDR3 reads CASSPSKNEQFF. The CDR3 coding sequence is TGTGCCAGCAGTCCCTCCAAGAATGAGCAGTTCTTC.

This clonotype came up a few times. The rearrangement links TRBV5-1 to TRBJ2-1, with 13 bases identical to TRBD2. V lost 0 bases to trimming and J lost 8 bases; unmatched junction nucleotides: 8. This CDR3 spans 17 amino acids. Germline lookup yields CDR1 SGHRS and CDR2 YFSETQ. This CDR3 reads CASSLARGTSGNYEQFF. For the CDR3, the DNA is TGCGCCAGCAGCTTGGCCAGGGGGACTAGCGGGAATTATGAGCAGTTCTTC.

This rearrangement joins TRBV2 to TRBJ2-3; D is unclear. Germline V gene sequence: CDR1 SNHLY, CDR2 FYNNEI. V shed 8 bases and J shed 2 bases, with 11 bases lying between them. This CDR3 contains 13 residues. The CDR3 here is CASGRKLTDTQYF. The CDR3, as DNA: TGTGCCAGCGGACGGAAACTCACAGATACGCAGTATTTT. The complete variable domain, with remaining parts taken from reference TRBV2 and TRBJ2-3, reads EPEVTQTPSHQVTQMGQEVILRCVPISNHLYFYWYRQILGQKVEFLVSFYNNEISEKSEIFDDQFSVERPDGSNFTLKIRSTKLEDSAMYFCASGRKLTDTQYFGPGTRLTVL.

The genes are TRBV6-1 and TRBJ1-3; D remains unclear. CDR1 is MNHNS and CDR2 is SASEGT in the germline V gene. V dropped 5 bases and J dropped 3 bases, with 14 bases sitting between them. The CDR3 length is 15 residues. CDR3 residues: CASSTAGIGGNTIYF. In nucleotides, the CDR3 is TGTGCCAGCAGTACAGCGGGGATTGGTGGAAACACCATATATTTT.

The gene calls are TRBV6-2 or TRBV6-3 and TRBJ2-7, with 14 nucleotides matching TRBD2. CDR3 length: 16 amino acids. CDR1 MNHEY and CDR2 SVGEGT come from the germline V gene. With V trimmed by 2 bases and J by 4 bases, 4 bases remained unmatched. CDR3 residues: CASSYKTSGGEYEQYF. The DNA for the CDR3 is TGTGCCAGCAGTTACAAGACTAGCGGGGGGGAGTACGAGCAGTACTTC.

V usage is TRBV12-3 or TRBV12-4 and J usage is TRBJ1-2; 11 bases line up with TRBD1. The trim removed 6 bases at V and 5 bases at J, leaving 11 bases unmatched. The CDR3 extends over 16 amino acids. The CDR3 coding sequence is TGTGCCAGCAGCTACCGGATGGGACAGGGGGTGTATGGCTACACCTTC. Residues: CASSYRMGQGVYGYTF.

This clonotype was counted only a few times. The rearrangement links TRBV12-3 or TRBV12-4 to TRBJ1-2, with TRBD1 matching over 8 bases. The CDR3 runs to 16 residues. V dropped 6 bases and J dropped 5; count of bases not matched to a gene: 14. CDR3 loop: CASRGDRRSHSYGYTF. CDR3 in DNA: TGTGCCAGCAGGGGGGACAGGAGGTCTCATTCTTATGGCTACACCTTC.

V is TRBV18 and J is TRBJ1-1, with 7 positions matching TRBD1. The V gene end was trimmed by 3 bases and the J gene end by 1 base; junction bases not matched to a gene: 8. Germline CDR1 KGHSH, CDR2 LQKENI. This CDR3 comprises 16 residues. The DNA of the CDR3 is TGTGCCAGCTCACCTGAGAGGGGGCAGAGGAACACTGAAGCTTTCTTT. Protein sequence: CASSPERGQRNTEAFF.

This clonotype was seen only a few times. The chain carries TRBV24-1 and TRBJ2-5; 10 bases are a match to TRBD1. Germline-derived CDR1 and CDR2 are KGHDR and SFDVKD. This CDR3 region has 17 residues. Losses at the gene ends were 4 bases for V and 4 bases for J; bases not matched to a gene: 11. The CDR3 nucleotides read TGTGCCACCAGTGAACCTAAAGGACAGGGGGGAGGAGAGACCCAGTACTTC. Protein product: CATSEPKGQGGGETQYF.

This clonotype was seen a handful of times. The chain combines TRBV19 with TRBJ2-3; no definite D call. V lost 6 bases, J lost 6 bases, and 10 bases lay in between. The CDR3 length is 12 residues. The germline CDR1 and CDR2 sequences are LNHDA and SQIVND (reference sequence). The CDR3 loop is CASRADGDTQYF. The CDR3 DNA follows: TGTGCCAGTAGGGCGGATGGGGATACGCAGTATTTT.

This sequence joins TRBV20-1 and TRBJ2-5; weak D call: TRBD1 (5 bases). The CDR3 runs to 13 residues. The V end lost 3 bases, the J end lost 7 bases, and 15 bases lay between the germline ends. Germline assignment: CDR1 DFQATT and CDR2 SNEGSKA (reference sequence). CDR3 bases: TGCAGTGCTAGTTTACTTGCAAGGGGGACCCAGTACTTC. Its translation is CSASLLARGTQYF.

V gene TRBV10-3 combines with J gene TRBJ1-5; 9 nucleotides agree with TRBD1. The germline V gene has CDR1 ENHRY and CDR2 SYGVKD. This CDR3 is built from 13 residues. J lost 6 bases, V lost 10 bases, and 7 bases had no gene match. The CDR3 loop reads CATGTGIGQPQHF. The CDR3 DNA is TGTGCCACCGGGACAGGGATAGGTCAGCCCCAGCATTTT.

There are a few counts of this clonotype. The rearrangement links TRBV6-1 to TRBJ2-1; 9 bases match TRBD2. Germline values: CDR1 MNHNS, CDR2 SASEGT. With 10 bases clipped from V and 9 bases from J, the junction kept 16 bases outside the gene matches. This CDR3 comprises 15 residues. The CDR3 DNA follows: TGTGCCACTAACCAGGCTAGCGGGATTGATAGTGAGCAGTTCTTC. The encoded protein is CATNQASGIDSEQFF.

This clonotype is a singleton in its sample. The chain couples TRBV6-1 to TRBJ1-5; D call uncertain. CDR3 size: 13 residues. V was clipped by 6 bases and J by 6 bases, with 12 bases between them. Germline-derived CDR1 and CDR2 are MNHNS and SASEGT. The CDR3: CASSPALRQPQHF. DNA of the CDR3: TGTGCCAGCAGCCCTGCCTTGCGTCAGCCCCAGCATTTT.

CDR3 sequence: CSARGSGTVNSPLHF. The DNA of the CDR3 is TGCAGTGCTAGAGGTTCCGGGACCGTCAATTCACCCCTCCACTTT. The chain links TRBV20-1 to TRBJ1-6; maybe TRBD1 (5 bases). V was pared by 1 base and J by 7 bases, with 14 bases between. CDR1 and CDR2 (germline): DFQATT, SNEGSKA (reference sequence). The CDR3 covers 15 residues.

This clonotype appeared a few times. The chain joins TRBV29-1 to TRBJ2-5; D is possibly TRBD1 (8 bases). Per the germline V gene, CDR1 is SQVTM and CDR2 is ANQGSEA. This CDR3 comprises 15 residues. V was clipped by 5 bases and J by 2 bases, with 18 bases between them. The CDR3, as DNA: TGCAGCGTTTACCCACAGGGGGGGAGACAAGAGACCCAGTACTTC. Amino acids: CSVYPQGGRQETQYF.